The 7 T cell receptor beta chains in this list originate from one sample, sequenced in a study of blood T cell repertoires in COVID-19. Measured with immunoSEQ multiplex PCR; TCRdb has only the in-frame clones, and not every one. The sample has some 490,000 clones; about 88% are singletons. Material for sequencing was PBMCs or T cells enriched from blood (not recorded which). The receptors come from an older woman who had recovered from COVID-19.

This clone appeared a single time. This rearrangement joins TRBV6-6 to TRBJ2-7; 14 bases match TRBD2. The ends lost 5 bases at V and 3 bases at J; junction bases unmatched: 6. CDR3 length: 16 residues. Germline-derived CDR1 and CDR2 are MNHNY and SVGAGI (reference sequence). In nucleotides, the CDR3 is TGTGCCAGCAGTCCCGTGGGACTAGCGGGGGTCTACGAGCAGTACGTC. Its translation is CASSPVGLAGVYEQYV.

The V gene is TRBV7-2, the J gene TRBJ1-4; tentatively, D is TRBD1 (6 bases). Looked up from germline, CDR1 is SGHTA and CDR2 is FQGNSA. V lost 1 base to trimming and J lost 8 bases, with 23 bases between them. The CDR3 extends over 18 amino acids. The CDR3 nucleotides are TGTGCCAGCAGCTTAGGAGTGGGGGCAGACCCGGCCAAAGAAAAACTGTTTTTT. It specifies CASSLGVGADPAKEKLFF.

The chain uses TRBV9 and TRBJ2-4; the D gene is possibly TRBD1 (6 bases). V was pared by 4 bases and J by 6 bases, with 14 bases between. The CDR3 runs 14 residues. CDR1 and CDR2 from the germline V gene are SGDLS and YYNGEE. The CDR3 reads CASSPQQGTNIQYF. CDR3 nucleotides: TGTGCCAGCAGCCCTCAACAGGGAACAAACATTCAGTACTTC.

The V and J genes are TRBV9 and TRBJ1-2; 8 bases align to TRBD1. Germline V gives CDR1 SGDLS, CDR2 YYNGEE. V gave up 4 bases and J gave up 1 base; unmatched junction bases: 12. The CDR3 has 17 amino acids. CDR3 residues: CASSHGQGGLNNYGYTF. CDR3 in DNA: TGTGCCAGCAGCCACGGACAGGGAGGTCTCAATAACTATGGCTACACCTTC.

The J gene is TRBJ2-1, the V gene TRBV11-2, with 7 bases matching TRBD2. Germline lookup yields CDR1 SGHAT and CDR2 FQNNGV. V dropped 5 bases and J dropped 15; count of bases not matched to a gene: 13. The CDR3 totals 13 residues. Here the CDR3 reads CASSRPGTTARFF. CDR3 DNA sequence: TGTGCCAGCAGCCGTCCCGGGACTACTGCGCGGTTCTTC.

V gene TRBV2 combines with J gene TRBJ2-1; maybe TRBD2 (6 bases). There are 15 residues in the CDR3. In germline, CDR1 is SNHLY, CDR2 FYNNEI. The V end lost 6 bases, the J end lost 1 base, and 13 bases lay between the germline ends. The CDR3 region is CASSGTGSSYNEQFF. In DNA, the CDR3 is TGTGCCAGCAGCGGGACTGGTTCTTCCTACAATGAGCAGTTCTTC.

The V and J genes are TRBV11-3 and TRBJ2-5, with D perhaps TRBD1 (5 bases). V lost 5 bases, J lost 4 bases, and 14 bases lay in between. This CDR3 is 14 amino acids long. The germline V gene has CDR1 SGHNT and CDR2 YENEEA. CDR3 coding DNA: TGTGCCAGCAGCAGGGGAAGCTTGGGAGAGACCCAGTACTTC. Protein: CASSRGSLGETQYF.